The entry that follows covers one T cell receptor (beta chain) sequence. Its specificity is not known. The source of the sample is a study of shared clonotypes between healthy human individuals. Study background: Three CD4 naive, three CD4 memory, two CD8 naive and one CD8 memory plate were used per donor.

Whole-study results and caveats: Specimens sampled were limited to blood, with tissue repertoires likely differing.

The table came from immunoSEQ multiplex PCR; TCRdb's copy has only in-frame clones and leaves some out. The data contain 1,500,000 or so clones, 95% to 97% of them singletons. The sequence was obtained from a man younger than 45 in good health. Source material: naive CD4+ T cells sorted from blood. This sample's subset: CD45RA+ positively selected.

The CDR3 spells CASSVAGKPRNIQYF. The CDR3 region has the DNA TGTGCCAGCAGCGTAGCGGGGAAACCAAGGAACATTCAGTACTTC. The chain combines TRBV9 with TRBJ2-4; D may be TRBD2 (5 bases). The CDR3 is 15 residues long. Germline V lookup: CDR1 SGDLS, CDR2 YYNGEE. Trimming pared 0 bases from V and 7 bases from J, leaving 14 bases between. The complete variable domain, with remaining parts taken from reference TRBV9 and TRBJ2-4, reads DSGVTQTPKHLITATGQRVTLRCSPRSGDLSVYWYQQSLDQGLQFLIQYYNGEERAKGNILERFSAQQFPDLHSELNLSSLELGDSALYFCASSVAGKPRNIQYFGAGTRLSVL.